This is a list of T cell receptor beta chains from one sample in a study of cytomegalovirus exposure and HLA in healthy donors. The method was immunoSEQ multiplex PCR; TCRdb's version includes in-frame clones alone and lacks a portion of them. The profile shows more than 85,000 clones, roughly 75% of them singletons. Sequenced: PBMCs. These receptors all stem from a young woman in good health and CMV-seropositive. The CDR3 runs from the conserved cysteine through the conserved F or W. The D gene is left open where the match is weak.

D gene	V gene	J gene	CDR3 protein
TRBD2	TRBV19	TRBJ2-3	CASSFSGITDTQYF
.	TRBV5-6	TRBJ1-3	CASSLFSGNTIYF
.	TRBV27	TRBJ2-2	CASSFGLANTGELFF
.	TRBV28	.	CASSLRGPLYEQYF
TRBD1	TRBV7-9	TRBJ1-5	CASSFSIGQGNQPQHF
TRBD1	TRBV6-6	TRBJ1-2	CAIQGDGYTF
TRBD1	TRBV6-6	TRBJ2-3	CASSPTGSVSTDTQYF
.	TRBV5-4	TRBJ1-1	CASSLEQYTEAFF
.	TRBV6-5	TRBJ1-2	CASRPGYGNYGYTF
TRBD2	TRBV29-1	TRBJ2-5	CSVDTTSGRWLQETQYF
TRBD1	TRBV9	TRBJ1-2	CASSADRGGNYGYTF
TRBD2	TRBV2	TRBJ2-2	CASRAALAGRSNTGELFF
TRBD1	TRBV7-6	TRBJ1-5	CASSLVVGTGVGGQPQHF
TRBD2	TRBV4-1	TRBJ2-7	CASSQVGLAGGPKSREQYF
.	TRBV6-5	TRBJ1-5	CASSDAGQPQHF
.	TRBV7-9	TRBJ1-5	CASSRQGNSNQPQHF
TRBD1	TRBV6-4	TRBJ2-3	CASSDSRTGGTDTQYF
.	TRBV9	TRBJ1-3	CASSPNSYSGNTIYF
TRBD2	TRBV9	TRBJ2-1	CASSEVAGGKEQFF
.	TRBV30	TRBJ2-7	CAWTRLRSSYEQYF
TRBD2	TRBV6-4	TRBJ2-1	CASSDSPSGASAQFF
.	TRBV18	TRBJ2-1	CASSPRRGDEQFF
TRBD2	TRBV7-2	TRBJ2-1	CASSRTSGRLNEQFF
TRBD1	TRBV7-2	TRBJ2-5	CASKTGAPETQYF